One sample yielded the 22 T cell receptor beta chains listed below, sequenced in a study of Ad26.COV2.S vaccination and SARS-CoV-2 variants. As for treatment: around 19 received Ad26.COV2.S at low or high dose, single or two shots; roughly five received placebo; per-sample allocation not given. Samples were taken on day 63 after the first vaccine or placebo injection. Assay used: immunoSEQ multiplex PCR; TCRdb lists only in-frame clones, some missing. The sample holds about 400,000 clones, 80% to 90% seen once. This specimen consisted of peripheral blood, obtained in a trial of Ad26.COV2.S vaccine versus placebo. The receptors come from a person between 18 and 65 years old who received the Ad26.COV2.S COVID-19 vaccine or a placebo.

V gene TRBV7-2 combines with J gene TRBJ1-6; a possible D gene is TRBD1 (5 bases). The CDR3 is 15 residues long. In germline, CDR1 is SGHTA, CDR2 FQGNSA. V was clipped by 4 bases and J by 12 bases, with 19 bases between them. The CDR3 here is CASSSTRDGGKPLHF. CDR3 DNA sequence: TGTGCCAGCAGCTCCACCCGGGACGGGGGAAAACCCCTCCACTTT.

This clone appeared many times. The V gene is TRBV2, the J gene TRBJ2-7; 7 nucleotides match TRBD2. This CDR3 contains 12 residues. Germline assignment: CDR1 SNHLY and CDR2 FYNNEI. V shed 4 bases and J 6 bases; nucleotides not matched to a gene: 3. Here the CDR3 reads CASSGGGGEQYF. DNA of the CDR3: TGTGCCAGCAGTGGCGGGGGAGGCGAGCAGTACTTC.

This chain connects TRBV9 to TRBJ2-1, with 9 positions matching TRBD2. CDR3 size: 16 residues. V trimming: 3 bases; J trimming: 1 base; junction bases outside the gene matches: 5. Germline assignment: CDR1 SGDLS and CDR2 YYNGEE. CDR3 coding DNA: TGTGCCAGCAGCGCCTCCCTAGCGGGGTCCTACAATGAGCAGTTCTTC. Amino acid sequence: CASSASLAGSYNEQFF.

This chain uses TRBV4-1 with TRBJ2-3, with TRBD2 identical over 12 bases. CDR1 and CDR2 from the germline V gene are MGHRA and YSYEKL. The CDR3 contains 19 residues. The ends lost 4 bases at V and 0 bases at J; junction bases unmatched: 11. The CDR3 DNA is TGCGCCAGCAGCCCGCTGGGACTAGCGGGTTTTATTAGCACAGATACGCAGTATTTT. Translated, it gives CASSPLGLAGFISTDTQYF.

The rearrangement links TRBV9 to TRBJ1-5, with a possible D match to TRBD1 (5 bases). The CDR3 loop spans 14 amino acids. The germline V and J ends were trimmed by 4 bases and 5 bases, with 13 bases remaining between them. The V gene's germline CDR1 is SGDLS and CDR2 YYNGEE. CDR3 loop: CASSSGAQDQPQHF. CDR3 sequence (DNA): TGTGCCAGCAGCTCCGGGGCCCAAGATCAGCCCCAGCATTTT.

CDR3 DNA: TGTGCCAGGCCTAGCGGGTGGGCAGATACGCAGTATTTT. As protein: CARPSGWADTQYF. V and J are TRBV11-3 and TRBJ2-3; TRBD2 agrees at 8 bases. The CDR3 consists of 13 residues. Per the germline V gene, CDR1 is SGHNT and CDR2 is YENEEA. The junction had 6 bases not matched to a gene; V was cut back by 9 bases and J by 4 bases.

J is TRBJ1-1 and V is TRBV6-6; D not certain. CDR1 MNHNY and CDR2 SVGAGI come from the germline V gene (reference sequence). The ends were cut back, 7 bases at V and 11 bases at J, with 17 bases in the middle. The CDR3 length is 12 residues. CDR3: CASIRDLLGAFF. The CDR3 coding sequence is TGTGCCAGCATCCGGGATCTATTGGGGGCTTTCTTT.

CDR3 protein: CASSLSGSETQYF. The CDR3 DNA follows: TGTGCCAGCAGCTTGTCCGGGTCCGAGACCCAGTACTTC. The chain couples TRBV7-9 to TRBJ2-5; D is unresolved. Germline V gene lookup returns CDR1 SEHNR and CDR2 FQNEAQ (reference sequence). Trimming removed 3 bases at V and 5 bases at J, with 10 bases between. The CDR3 sequence is 13 residues long.

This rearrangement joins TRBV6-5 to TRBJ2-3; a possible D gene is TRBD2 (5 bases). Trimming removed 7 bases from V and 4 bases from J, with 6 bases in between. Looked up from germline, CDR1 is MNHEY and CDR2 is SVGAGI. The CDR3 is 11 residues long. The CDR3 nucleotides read TGTGCCAGCAAGAGGGCAGATACGCAGTATTTT. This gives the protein CASKRADTQYF.

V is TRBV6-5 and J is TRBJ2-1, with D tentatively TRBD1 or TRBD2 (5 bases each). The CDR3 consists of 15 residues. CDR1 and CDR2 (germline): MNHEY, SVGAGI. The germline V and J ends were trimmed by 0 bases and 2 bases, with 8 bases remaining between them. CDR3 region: CASSYSTGPYNEQFF. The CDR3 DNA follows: TGTGCCAGCAGTTACTCGACGGGGCCCTACAATGAGCAGTTCTTC.

The CDR3 region is CASSYNSGTGSYEQYF. In nucleotides, the CDR3 is TGCGCCAGCAGTTATAATTCGGGGACAGGGTCCTACGAGCAGTACTTC. This sequence joins TRBV5-1 and TRBJ2-7, with 9 bases matching TRBD1. Germline-derived CDR1 and CDR2 are SGHRS and YFSETQ. With V trimmed by 5 bases and J by 1 base, 10 bases remained unmatched. The CDR3 length is 16 residues.

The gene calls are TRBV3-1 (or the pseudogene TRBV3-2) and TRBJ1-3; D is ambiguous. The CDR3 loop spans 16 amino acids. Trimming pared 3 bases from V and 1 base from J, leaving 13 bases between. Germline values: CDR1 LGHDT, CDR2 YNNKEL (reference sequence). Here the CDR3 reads CASSQAPLRSGNTIYF. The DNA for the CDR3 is TGTGCCAGCAGCCAGGCCCCTCTTCGATCTGGAAACACCATATATTTT.

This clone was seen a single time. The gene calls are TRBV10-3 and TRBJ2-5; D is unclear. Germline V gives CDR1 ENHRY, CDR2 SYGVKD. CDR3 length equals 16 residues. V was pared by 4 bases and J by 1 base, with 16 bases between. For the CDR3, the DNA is TGTGCCATCAGTGCCCGACTCGGTCTGGGCCAAGAGACCCAGTACTTC. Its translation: CAISARLGLGQETQYF.

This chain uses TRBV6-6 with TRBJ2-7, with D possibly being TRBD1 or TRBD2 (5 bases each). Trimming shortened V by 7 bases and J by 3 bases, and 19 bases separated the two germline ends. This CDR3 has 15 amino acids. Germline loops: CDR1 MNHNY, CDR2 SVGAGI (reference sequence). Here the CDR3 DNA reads TGTGCCAGCACTCAACCCGGGACCTTAAACTACGAGCAGTACTTC. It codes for CASTQPGTLNYEQYF.

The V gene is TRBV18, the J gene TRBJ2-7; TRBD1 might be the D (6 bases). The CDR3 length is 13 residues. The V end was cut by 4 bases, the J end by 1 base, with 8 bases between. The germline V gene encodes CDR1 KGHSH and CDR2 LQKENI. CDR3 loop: CASSLGQSYEQYF. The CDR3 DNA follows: TGTGCCAGCTCACTCGGACAGTCCTACGAGCAGTACTTC.

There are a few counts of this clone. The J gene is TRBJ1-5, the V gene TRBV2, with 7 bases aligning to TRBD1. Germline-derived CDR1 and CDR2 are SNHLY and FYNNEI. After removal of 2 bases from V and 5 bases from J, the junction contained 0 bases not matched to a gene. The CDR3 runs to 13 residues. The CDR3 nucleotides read TGTGCCAGCAGTGAAACAGGGGATCAGCCCCAGCATTTT. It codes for CASSETGDQPQHF.

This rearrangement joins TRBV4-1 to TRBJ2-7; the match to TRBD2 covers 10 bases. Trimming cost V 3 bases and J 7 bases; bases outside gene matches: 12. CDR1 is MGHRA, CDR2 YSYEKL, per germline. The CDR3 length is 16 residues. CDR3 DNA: TGCGCCAGCAGCCAGCTTAGCGGGGGGCGTTTGGGTGAGCAGTACTTC. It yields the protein CASSQLSGGRLGEQYF.

The CDR3: CAWSVQGASVAYEQYF. Here the CDR3 DNA reads TGTGCCTGGAGTGTACAAGGGGCTAGCGTAGCCTACGAGCAGTACTTC. The chain has TRBV30 and TRBJ2-7; a weak D match, TRBD2 (6 bases). Germline CDR1 reads GTSNPN; CDR2 reads SVGIG (reference sequence). V lost 0 bases and J lost 2, with 17 bases in between. This CDR3 has 16 residues.

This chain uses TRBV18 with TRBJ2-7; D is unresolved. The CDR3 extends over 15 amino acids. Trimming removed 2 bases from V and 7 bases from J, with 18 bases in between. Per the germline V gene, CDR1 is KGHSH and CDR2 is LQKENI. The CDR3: CASSPVEATLQEQYF. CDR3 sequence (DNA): TGTGCCAGCTCACCAGTTGAGGCTACCCTACAGGAGCAGTACTTC. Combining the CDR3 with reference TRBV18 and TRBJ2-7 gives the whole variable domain NAGVMQNPRHLVRRRGQEARLRCSPMKGHSHVYWYRQLPEEGLKFMVYLQKENIIDESGMPKERFSAEFPKEGPSILRIQQVVRGDSAAYFCASSPVEATLQEQYFGPGTRLTVT.

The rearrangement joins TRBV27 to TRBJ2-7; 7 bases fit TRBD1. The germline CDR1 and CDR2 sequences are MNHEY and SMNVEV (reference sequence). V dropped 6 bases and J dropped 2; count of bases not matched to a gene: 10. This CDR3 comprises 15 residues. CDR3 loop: CASRRSTGVPYEQYF. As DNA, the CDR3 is TGTGCCAGCAGACGGTCTACAGGGGTTCCCTACGAGCAGTACTTC.

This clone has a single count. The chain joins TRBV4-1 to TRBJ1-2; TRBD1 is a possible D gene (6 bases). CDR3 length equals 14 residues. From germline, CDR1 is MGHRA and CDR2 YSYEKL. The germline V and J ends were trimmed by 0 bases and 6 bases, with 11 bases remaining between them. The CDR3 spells CASSQDSAGDGYTF. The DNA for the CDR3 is TGCGCCAGCAGCCAAGATTCGGCAGGGGATGGCTACACCTTC.

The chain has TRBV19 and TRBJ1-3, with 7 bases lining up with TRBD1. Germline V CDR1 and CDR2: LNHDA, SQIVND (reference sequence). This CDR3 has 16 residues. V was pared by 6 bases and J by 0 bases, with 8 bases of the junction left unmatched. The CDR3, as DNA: TGTGCCAGTAGCCCCGGGACAGCCAACTCTGGAAACACCATATATTTT. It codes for CASSPGTANSGNTIYF.